The rows below give T cell receptor beta chains drawn from one sample of a study of blood T cell repertoires in COVID-19. The assay was immunoSEQ multiplex PCR, and TCRdb's table has in-frame clones only and misses some. The sample has 130,000 to 150,000 clones, about 82% seen once. Material for sequencing was peripheral blood. Source of these receptors: a woman in her forties with active or convalescent COVID-19. Each CDR3 is given without its conserved first and last residue. For some rows the clone size is stated as once, few or many, or as a class when expanded; others skip it.

clone_size: once
j_call: TRBJ1-2
v_call: TRBV6-5
cdr3_aa: ASNPRHLNGYT

clone_size: -
j_call: TRBJ2-3
v_call: TRBV5-1
cdr3_aa: ASSPQSSGRGSTDTQY

clone_size: few
j_call: TRBJ2-1
v_call: TRBV10-2
cdr3_aa: ASSPVLAGVNNEQF

clone_size: few
j_call: TRBJ1-2
v_call: TRBV19
cdr3_aa: ASRTEGAGATGYT

clone_size: -
j_call: TRBJ1-1
v_call: TRBV28
cdr3_aa: ASSFGALNTEAF

clone_size: once
j_call: TRBJ1-1
v_call: TRBV4-3
cdr3_aa: ASSQYLGGPGTEAF

clone_size: -
j_call: TRBJ2-7
v_call: TRBV3-1/TRBV3-2
cdr3_aa: ASSATIAGGPSYEQY

clone_size: -
j_call: TRBJ1-2
v_call: TRBV18
cdr3_aa: VTAGGEYYGYT

clone_size: -
j_call: TRBJ1-3
v_call: TRBV18
cdr3_aa: ASSPLTRDTIY

clone_size: once
j_call: TRBJ1-5
v_call: TRBV7-2
cdr3_aa: ASSLRTNQGQPQH

clone_size: few
j_call: TRBJ1-2
v_call: TRBV6-5
cdr3_aa: ASSYGARGYGYT

clone_size: -
j_call: TRBJ1-5
v_call: TRBV19
cdr3_aa: ASSIFSNSNQPQH

clone_size: -
j_call: TRBJ1-4
v_call: TRBV25-1
cdr3_aa: ASSEYSLQNEKLF

clone_size: few
j_call: TRBJ1-1
v_call: TRBV6-2/TRBV6-3
cdr3_aa: ASSYSRDRGQAF

clone_size: -
j_call: TRBJ2-7
v_call: TRBV28
cdr3_aa: ASSLFGTGPYEQY

clone_size: -
j_call: TRBJ1-1
v_call: TRBV21-1
cdr3_aa: ASSCDTEAF

clone_size: -
j_call: TRBJ1-5
v_call: TRBV7-8
cdr3_aa: ASRDTGDRANQPQH

clone_size: -
j_call: TRBJ1-2
v_call: TRBV11-2
cdr3_aa: ASSSSGKWGYT

clone_size: -
j_call: TRBJ1-1
v_call: TRBV5-1
cdr3_aa: ASSWGDRALTAF

clone_size: once
j_call: TRBJ2-7
v_call: TRBV27
cdr3_aa: ASSLSPEKLYEQY

clone_size: few
j_call: TRBJ1-2
v_call: TRBV11-2
cdr3_aa: ASSPATQVPYGYT

clone_size: -
j_call: TRBJ1-1
v_call: TRBV5-1
cdr3_aa: ASSEVSMDTEAF

clone_size: -
j_call: TRBJ1-4
v_call: TRBV14
cdr3_aa: ASSQFTGLSEKLF

clone_size: -
j_call: TRBJ2-3
v_call: TRBV28
cdr3_aa: ASKKGTSGRSDTQY

clone_size: -
j_call: TRBJ2-1
v_call: TRBV22-1
cdr3_aa: PGSDQRRLVSRNEQF

clone_size: -
j_call: TRBJ2-1
v_call: TRBV10-3
cdr3_aa: AISEQQGAWAQF

clone_size: once
j_call: TRBJ1-1
v_call: TRBV7-9
cdr3_aa: ASSLGSGHKNTEAF

clone_size: -
j_call: TRBJ2-7
v_call: TRBV28
cdr3_aa: ASQTPGQGPREQY

clone_size: -
j_call: TRBJ1-5
v_call: TRBV18
cdr3_aa: ASSPGGSQPQH

clone_size: -
j_call: TRBJ2-5
v_call: TRBV5-4
cdr3_aa: ASSLWAGQETQY

clone_size: -
j_call: TRBJ2-3
v_call: TRBV7-9
cdr3_aa: ASSLGLAGGPTPDTQY

clone_size: few
j_call: TRBJ2-1
v_call: TRBV7-2
cdr3_aa: ASRSTGTNEQF

clone_size: -
j_call: TRBJ1-1
v_call: TRBV5-4
cdr3_aa: ASSSRTGLLNTEAF

clone_size: few
j_call: TRBJ1-2
v_call: TRBV28
cdr3_aa: STSETGSLYGYT

clone_size: -
j_call: TRBJ2-2
v_call: TRBV5-1
cdr3_aa: ASSLDSGTAFTGELF

clone_size: -
j_call: TRBJ1-2
v_call: TRBV7-9
cdr3_aa: ASSLGGTYGYT

clone_size: once
j_call: TRBJ1-1
v_call: TRBV11-3
cdr3_aa: ASSSLGDRVTEAF

clone_size: -
j_call: TRBJ2-1
v_call: TRBV3-1/TRBV3-2
cdr3_aa: ASSQGRGYSGQF